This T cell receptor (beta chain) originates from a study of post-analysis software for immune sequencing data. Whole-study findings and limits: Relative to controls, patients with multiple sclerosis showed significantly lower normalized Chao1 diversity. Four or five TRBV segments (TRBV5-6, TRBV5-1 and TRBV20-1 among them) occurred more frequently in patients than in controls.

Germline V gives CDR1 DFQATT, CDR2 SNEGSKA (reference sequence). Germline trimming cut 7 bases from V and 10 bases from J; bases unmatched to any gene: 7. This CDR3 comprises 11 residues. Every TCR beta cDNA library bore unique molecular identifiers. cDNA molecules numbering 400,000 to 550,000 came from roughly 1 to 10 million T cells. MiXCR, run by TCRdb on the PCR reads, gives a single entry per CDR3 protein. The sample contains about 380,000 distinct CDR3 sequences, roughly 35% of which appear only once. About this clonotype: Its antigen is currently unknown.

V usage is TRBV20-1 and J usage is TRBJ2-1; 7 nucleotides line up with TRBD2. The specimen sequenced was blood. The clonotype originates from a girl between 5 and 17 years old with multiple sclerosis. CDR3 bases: TGCAGTGTGGCAAGGGAGGGGGAGCAGTTCTTC. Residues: CSVAREGEQFF.